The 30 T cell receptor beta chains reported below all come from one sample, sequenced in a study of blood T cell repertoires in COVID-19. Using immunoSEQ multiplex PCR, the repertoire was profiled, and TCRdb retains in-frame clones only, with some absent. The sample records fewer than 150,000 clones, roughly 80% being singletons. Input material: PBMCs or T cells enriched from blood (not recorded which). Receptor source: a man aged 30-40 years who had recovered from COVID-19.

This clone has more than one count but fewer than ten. The CDR3 DNA reads TGTGCCAGCAGCGTAGACAGGGGGCCCCAGCATTTT. Its translation is CASSVDRGPQHF. This chain joins TRBV3-1 (or the pseudogene TRBV3-2) and TRBJ1-5, with 8 bases matching TRBD1. CDR1 is LGHDT and CDR2 is YNNKEL in the germline V gene (reference sequence). V lost 5 bases, J lost 9 bases, and 3 bases stayed unmatched. CDR3 length: 12 residues.

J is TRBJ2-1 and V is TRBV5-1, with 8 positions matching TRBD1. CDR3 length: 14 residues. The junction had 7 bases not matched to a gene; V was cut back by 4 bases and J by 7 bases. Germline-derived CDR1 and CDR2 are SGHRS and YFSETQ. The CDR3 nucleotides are TGCGCCAGCAGCGCCGACAGGGGATCGAATGAGCAGTTCTTC. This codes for CASSADRGSNEQFF. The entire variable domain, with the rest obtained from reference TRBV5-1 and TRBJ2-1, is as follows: KAGVTQTPRYLIKTRGQQVTLSCSPISGHRSVSWYQQTPGQGLQFLFEYFSETQRNKGNFPGRFSGRQFSNSRSEMNVSTLELGDSALYLCASSADRGSNEQFFGPGTRLTVL.

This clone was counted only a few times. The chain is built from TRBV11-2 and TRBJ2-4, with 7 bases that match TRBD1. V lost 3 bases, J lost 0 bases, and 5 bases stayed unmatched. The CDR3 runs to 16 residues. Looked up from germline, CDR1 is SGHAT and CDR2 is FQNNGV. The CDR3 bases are TGTGCCAGCAGCTTCGACAGGGAGACAGCCAAAAACATTCAGTACTTC. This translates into CASSFDRETAKNIQYF.

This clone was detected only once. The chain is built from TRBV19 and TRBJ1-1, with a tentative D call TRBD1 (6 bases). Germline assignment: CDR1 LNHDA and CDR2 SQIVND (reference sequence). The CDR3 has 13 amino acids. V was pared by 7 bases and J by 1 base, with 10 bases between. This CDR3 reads CASNLQGNTEAFF. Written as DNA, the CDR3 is TGTGCCAGTAATTTACAGGGGAACACTGAAGCTTTCTTT.

CDR3 nucleotides: TGTGCCAGCAGTTCGGGAGGGTTCTATTCTCGTGGCTACACCTTC. Protein sequence: CASSSGGFYSRGYTF. V is TRBV6-5 and J is TRBJ1-2; D is ambiguous. V was trimmed by 4 bases and J by 7 bases, leaving 19 bases between them. Germline CDR1 and CDR2: MNHEY and SVGAGI. The CDR3 has 15 amino acids.

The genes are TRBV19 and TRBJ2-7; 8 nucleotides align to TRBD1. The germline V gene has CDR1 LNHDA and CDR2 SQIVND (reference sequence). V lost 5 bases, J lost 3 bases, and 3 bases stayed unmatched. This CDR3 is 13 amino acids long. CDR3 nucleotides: TGTGCCAGTAGTCCGGGACAGGACTACGAGCAGTACTTC. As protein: CASSPGQDYEQYF. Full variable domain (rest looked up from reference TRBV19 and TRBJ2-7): DGGITQSPKYLFRKEGQNVTLSCEQNLNHDAMYWYRQDPGQGLRLIYYSQIVNDFQKGDIAEGYSVSREKKESFPLTVTSAQKNPTAFYLCASSPGQDYEQYFGPGTRLTVT.

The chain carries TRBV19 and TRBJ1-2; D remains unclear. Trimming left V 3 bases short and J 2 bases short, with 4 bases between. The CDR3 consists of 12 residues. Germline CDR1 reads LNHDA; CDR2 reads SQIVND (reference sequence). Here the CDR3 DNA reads TGTGCCAGTAGTATTAGAAACTATGGCTACACCTTC. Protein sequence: CASSIRNYGYTF. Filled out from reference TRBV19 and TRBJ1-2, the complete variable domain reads DGGITQSPKYLFRKEGQNVTLSCEQNLNHDAMYWYRQDPGQGLRLIYYSQIVNDFQKGDIAEGYSVSREKKESFPLTVTSAQKNPTAFYLCASSIRNYGYTFGSGTRLTVV.

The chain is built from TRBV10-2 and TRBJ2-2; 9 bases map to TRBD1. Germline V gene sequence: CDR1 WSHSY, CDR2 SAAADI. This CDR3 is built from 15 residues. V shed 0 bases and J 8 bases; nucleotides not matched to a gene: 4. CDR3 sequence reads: CASSESRDRVGELFF. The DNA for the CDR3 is TGCGCCAGCAGTGAGTCGCGGGACAGGGTAGGGGAGCTGTTTTTT.

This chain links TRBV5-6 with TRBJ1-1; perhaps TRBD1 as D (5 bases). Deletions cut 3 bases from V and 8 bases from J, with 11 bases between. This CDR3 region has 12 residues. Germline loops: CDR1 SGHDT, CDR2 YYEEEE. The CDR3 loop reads CASSSGRGEAFF. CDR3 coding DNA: TGTGCCAGCAGCTCTGGGCGGGGCGAAGCTTTCTTT.

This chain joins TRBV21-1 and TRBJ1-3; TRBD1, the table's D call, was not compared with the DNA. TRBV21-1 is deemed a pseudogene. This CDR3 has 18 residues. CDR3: CASSKAHHLTGSGNTIYF. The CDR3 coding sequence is TGTGCCAGCAGCAAAGCCCACCATCTGACAGGGAGTGGAAACACCATATATTTT.

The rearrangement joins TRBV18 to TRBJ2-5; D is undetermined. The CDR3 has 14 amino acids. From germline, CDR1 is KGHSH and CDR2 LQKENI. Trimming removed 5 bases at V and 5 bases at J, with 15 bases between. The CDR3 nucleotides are TGTGCCAGCTCAGACCGGCCGAACGGGGAGACCCAGTACTTC. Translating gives CASSDRPNGETQYF. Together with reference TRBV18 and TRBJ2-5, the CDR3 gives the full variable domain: NAGVMQNPRHLVRRRGQEARLRCSPMKGHSHVYWYRQLPEEGLKFMVYLQKENIIDESGMPKERFSAEFPKEGPSILRIQQVVRGDSAAYFCASSDRPNGETQYFGPGTRLLVL.

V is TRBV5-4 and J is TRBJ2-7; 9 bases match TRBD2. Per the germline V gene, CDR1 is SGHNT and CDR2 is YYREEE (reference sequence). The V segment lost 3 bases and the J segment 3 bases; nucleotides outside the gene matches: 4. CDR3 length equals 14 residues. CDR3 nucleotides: TGTGCCAGCAGCTGGGGTAGCGGGAGCTACGAGCAGTACTTC. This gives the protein CASSWGSGSYEQYF.

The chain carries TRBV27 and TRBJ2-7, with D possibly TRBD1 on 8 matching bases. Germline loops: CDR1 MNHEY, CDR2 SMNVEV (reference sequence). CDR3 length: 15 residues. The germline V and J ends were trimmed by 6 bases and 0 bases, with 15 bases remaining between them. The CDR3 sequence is CASRHTGGDSYEQYF. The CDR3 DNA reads TGTGCCAGCAGGCACACAGGGGGGGACTCCTACGAGCAGTACTTC.

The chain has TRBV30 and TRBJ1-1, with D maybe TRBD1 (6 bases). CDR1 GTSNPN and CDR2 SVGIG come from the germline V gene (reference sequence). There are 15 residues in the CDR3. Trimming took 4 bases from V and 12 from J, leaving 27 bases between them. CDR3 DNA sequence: TGTGCCTGGAATAACATACGGGGGGCGCCCGGATCAACTTTCTTT. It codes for CAWNNIRGAPGSTFF.

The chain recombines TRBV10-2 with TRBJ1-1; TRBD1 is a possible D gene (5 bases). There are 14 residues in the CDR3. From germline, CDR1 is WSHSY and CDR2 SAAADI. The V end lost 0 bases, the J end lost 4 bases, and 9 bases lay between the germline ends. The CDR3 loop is CASSESGRVTEAFF. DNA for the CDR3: TGCGCCAGCAGTGAGTCGGGCAGGGTCACTGAAGCTTTCTTT.

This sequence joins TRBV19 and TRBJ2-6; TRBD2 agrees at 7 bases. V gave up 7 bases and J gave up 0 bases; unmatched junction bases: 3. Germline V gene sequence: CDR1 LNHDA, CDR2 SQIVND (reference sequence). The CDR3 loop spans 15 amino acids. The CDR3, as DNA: TGTGCCAGTATAACTAGCGCCTCTGGGGCCAACGTCCTGACTTTC. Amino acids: CASITSASGANVLTF.

DNA of the CDR3: TGTGCCAGCTCACCACCGTCAGAATCCGGAGGTACGCAGTATTTT. Its translation is CASSPPSESGGTQYF. The chain employs TRBV18 and TRBJ2-3, with D perhaps TRBD2 (5 bases). V lost 0 bases, J lost 8 bases, and 15 bases lay in between. Per the germline V gene, CDR1 is KGHSH and CDR2 is LQKENI. This CDR3 is 15 amino acids long.

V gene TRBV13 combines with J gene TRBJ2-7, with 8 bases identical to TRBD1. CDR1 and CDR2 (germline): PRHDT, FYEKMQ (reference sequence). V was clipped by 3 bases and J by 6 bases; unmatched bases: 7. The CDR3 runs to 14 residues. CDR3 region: CASSFRRGLGEQYV. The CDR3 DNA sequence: TGTGCCAGCAGCTTTCGCAGGGGGCTTGGCGAGCAGTACGTC.

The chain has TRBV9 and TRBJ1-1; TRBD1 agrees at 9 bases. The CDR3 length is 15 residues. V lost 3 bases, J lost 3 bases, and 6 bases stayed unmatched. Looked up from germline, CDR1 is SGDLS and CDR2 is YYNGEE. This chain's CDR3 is CASSDRDRAYTEAFF. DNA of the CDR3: TGTGCCAGCAGCGACCGGGACAGGGCCTACACTGAAGCTTTCTTT.

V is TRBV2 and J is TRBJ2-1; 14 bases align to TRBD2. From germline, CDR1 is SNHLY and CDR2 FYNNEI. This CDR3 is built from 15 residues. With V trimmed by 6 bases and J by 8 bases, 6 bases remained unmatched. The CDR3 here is CASSPTSGGAYEQFF. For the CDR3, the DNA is TGTGCCAGCAGCCCGACTAGCGGGGGGGCCTATGAGCAGTTCTTC.

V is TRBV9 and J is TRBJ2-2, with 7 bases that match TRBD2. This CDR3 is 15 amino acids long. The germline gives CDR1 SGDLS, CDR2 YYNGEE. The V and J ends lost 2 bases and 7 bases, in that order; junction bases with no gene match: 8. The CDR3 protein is CASSVREGRIGELFF. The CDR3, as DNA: TGTGCCAGCAGCGTTAGGGAGGGCCGTATCGGGGAGCTGTTTTTT.

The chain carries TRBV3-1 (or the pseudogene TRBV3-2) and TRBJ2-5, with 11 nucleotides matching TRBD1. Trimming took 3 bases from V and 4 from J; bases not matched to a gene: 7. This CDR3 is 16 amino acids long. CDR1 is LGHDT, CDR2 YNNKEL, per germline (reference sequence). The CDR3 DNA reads TGTGCCAGCAGCCATCAGGACAGGGGGCAAGGAGAGACCCAGTACTTC. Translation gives CASSHQDRGQGETQYF.

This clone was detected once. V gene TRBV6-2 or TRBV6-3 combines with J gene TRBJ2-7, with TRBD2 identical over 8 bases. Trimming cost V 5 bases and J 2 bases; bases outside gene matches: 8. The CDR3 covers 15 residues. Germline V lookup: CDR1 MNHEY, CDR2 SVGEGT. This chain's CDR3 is CASSPPAGAPYEQYF. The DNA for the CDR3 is TGTGCCAGCAGTCCCCCAGCGGGAGCACCCTACGAGCAGTACTTC.

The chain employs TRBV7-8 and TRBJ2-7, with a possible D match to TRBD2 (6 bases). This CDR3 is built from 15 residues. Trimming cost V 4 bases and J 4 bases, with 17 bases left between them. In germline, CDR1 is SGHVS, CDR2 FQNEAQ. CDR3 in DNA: TGTGCCAGCAGCTCACTAGGGACTCTAACGTACGAGCAGTACGTC. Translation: CASSSLGTLTYEQYV.

This chain's CDR3 is CSVPGTGGETQYF. The CDR3 DNA reads as TGCAGCGTGCCCGGGACAGGGGGAGAGACCCAGTACTTC. V usage is TRBV29-1 and J usage is TRBJ2-5; TRBD1 aligns across 11 bases. CDR3 length: 13 residues. Germline CDR1 and CDR2: SQVTM and ANQGSEA. Losses at the gene ends were 6 bases for V and 4 bases for J; bases not matched to a gene: 4. Full variable domain (outside the CDR3, taken from reference TRBV29-1 and TRBJ2-5): SAVISQKPSRDICQRGTSLTIQCQVDSQVTMMFWYRQQPGQSLTLIATANQGSEATYESGFVIDKFPISRPNLTFSTLTVSNMSPEDSSIYLCSVPGTGGETQYFGPGTRLLVL.

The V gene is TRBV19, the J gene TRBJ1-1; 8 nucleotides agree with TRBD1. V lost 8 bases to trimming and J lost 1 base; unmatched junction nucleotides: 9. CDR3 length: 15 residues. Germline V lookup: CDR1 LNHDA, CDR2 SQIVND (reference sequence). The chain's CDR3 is CASADRVGRNTEAFF. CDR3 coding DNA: TGTGCCAGTGCGGACAGGGTAGGTCGGAACACTGAAGCTTTCTTT.

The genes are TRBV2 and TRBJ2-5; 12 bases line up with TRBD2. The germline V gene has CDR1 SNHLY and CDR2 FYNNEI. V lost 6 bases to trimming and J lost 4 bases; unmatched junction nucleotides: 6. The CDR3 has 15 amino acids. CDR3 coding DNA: TGTGCCAGCAGCCTTGGACTAGCGGGAAGAGAGACCCAGTACTTC. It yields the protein CASSLGLAGRETQYF.

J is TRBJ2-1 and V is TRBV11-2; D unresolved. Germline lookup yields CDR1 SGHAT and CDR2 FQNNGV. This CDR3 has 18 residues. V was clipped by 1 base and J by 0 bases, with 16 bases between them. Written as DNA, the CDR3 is TGTGCCAGCAGCTTAGCTGTGGCGGCCACGAGCTCCTACAATGAGCAGTTCTTC. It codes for CASSLAVAATSSYNEQFF.

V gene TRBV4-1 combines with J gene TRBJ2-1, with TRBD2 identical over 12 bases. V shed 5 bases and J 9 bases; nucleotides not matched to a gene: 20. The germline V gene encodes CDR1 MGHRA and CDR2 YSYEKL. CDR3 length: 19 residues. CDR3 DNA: TGCGCCAGCAGCGCCCGGGACAGGGGTTTACTAGCGGGAGGAGGTGAGCAGTTCTTC. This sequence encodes CASSARDRGLLAGGGEQFF.

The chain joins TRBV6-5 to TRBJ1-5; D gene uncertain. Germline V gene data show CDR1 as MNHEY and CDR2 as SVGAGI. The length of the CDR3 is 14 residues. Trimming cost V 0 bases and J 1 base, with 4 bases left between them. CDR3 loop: CASSYSSSNQPQHF. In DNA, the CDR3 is TGTGCCAGCAGTTACTCGAGCAGCAATCAGCCCCAGCATTTT.